This record looks at one T cell receptor beta chain sequence and its context. What this receptor recognizes is not known. There are no base qualities to consult, and no much larger clone falls within one base. V lost 2 bases and J lost 5 bases; the stretch between them is 13 bases long. Taken from the germline V gene, the CDR1 and CDR2 loops are SNHLY and FYNNEI. The CDR3 has 15 amino acids, counting the end cysteine and phenylalanine. The only DNA kept is the CDR3, 45 bases in frame from the first base. In Seattle, one collaborating source enrolled patients while the infection was active and tracked those patients longitudinally over the course of disease. Whole blood was collected in K2EDTA tubes by collaborating institutions according to the institutions' own protocols. For TCRbeta analysis, collaborators shipped samples in one of three forms: frozen whole blood, isolated PBMCs, or DNA extracted from either of those sample types.

The source of the sample is a study of blood T cell repertoires in COVID-19 (TCRdb year 2020). Background on the whole study: Samples covering the acute and convalescent phases of COVID-19 were provided by collaborators in the United States, Italy and Spain. The material from the prospective study consisted of cDNA or gDNA derived from T cells, B-cell-depleted T cells, or PBMCs. Deeply sampled blood TCRbeta repertoires from subjects exposed to, actively infected with, or recovered from COVID-19 were included in the dataset. The repertoires were released in a freely available public database meant as a resource for research on the immune response to SARS-CoV-2. Samples were obtained from the ongoing ImmuneRACE study (first 160 participants) and from over 1,000 subjects provided by 6 global collaborators. A de-identified subject ID, COVID-19 status, age in years and sex were almost always included in the sample metadata. HLA class I and class II types, where available, came from metadata supplied by the sample provider rather than from assay-based typing. General study outcomes and caveats: The quantity of clinical and demographic metadata differed by source and by participant and was supplied without curation.

The immunoSEQ Assay, a bias-controlled multiplex PCR, was used to amplify TCRbeta CDR3 regions from genomic DNA. In the source study's methods: Nucleated cell counts per sample were estimated from amplification of reference gene primers within the assay. To quantify the absolute abundance of each unique TCRbeta CDR3 rearrangement, sequence reads were collapsed and filtered. For each sample, productive Simpson clonality was calculated by taking the square root of Simpson's diversity index across productive rearrangements. Sourced from immuneACCESS, this table was stored by TCRdb with only in-frame sequences that have V and J called. A share of the clones is absent; for the studies checked, an unresolved V gene accounts for under half, and the remainder has no known explanation. The DNA was the basis for D and trimming; V, J and clone size are from that table. Within this sample are 150,000 or so clones, with around 85% of them counted one time only. The leading ten clones occupy 0.63% of the sample.

The rearrangement joined TRBV2 to TRBJ1-5, with the D gene too uncertain to name. Sequencing was done on a sample of peripheral blood. The source of this sequence is a man in his sixties with COVID-19, enrolled during active disease. The nucleotide sequence reads TGTGCCAGCAGTGAAAGGTCGGGGTCCCATCAGCCCCAGCATTTT. This is translated as CASSERSGSHQPQHF.